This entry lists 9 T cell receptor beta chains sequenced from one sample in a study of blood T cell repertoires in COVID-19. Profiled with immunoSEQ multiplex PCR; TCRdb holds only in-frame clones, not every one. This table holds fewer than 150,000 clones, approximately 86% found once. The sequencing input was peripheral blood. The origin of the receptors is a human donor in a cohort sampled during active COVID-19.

The DNA of the CDR3 is TGTGCCAGCAGTCTTACCGGGATGCAAGAGACCCAGTACTTC. Translating it yields CASSLTGMQETQYF. The chain employs TRBV9 and TRBJ2-5; tentative D call: TRBD2 (5 bases). The CDR3 runs to 14 residues. In germline, CDR1 is SGDLS, CDR2 YYNGEE. V was clipped by 5 bases and J by 2 bases, with 13 bases between them. The full variable domain, its missing parts supplied by reference TRBV9 and TRBJ2-5, is DSGVTQTPKHLITATGQRVTLRCSPRSGDLSVYWYQQSLDQGLQFLIQYYNGEERAKGNILERFSAQQFPDLHSELNLSSLELGDSALYFCASSLTGMQETQYFGPGTRLLVL.

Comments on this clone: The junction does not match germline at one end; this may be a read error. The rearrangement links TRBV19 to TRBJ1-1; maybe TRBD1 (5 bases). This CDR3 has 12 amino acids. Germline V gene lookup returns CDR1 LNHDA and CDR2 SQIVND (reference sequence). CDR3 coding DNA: TGTGCCAGTAGTATAGCTGGGATGGGGCTGATCTTT. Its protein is CASSIAGMGLIF.

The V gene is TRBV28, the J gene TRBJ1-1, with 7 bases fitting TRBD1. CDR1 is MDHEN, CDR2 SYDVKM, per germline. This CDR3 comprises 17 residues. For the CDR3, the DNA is TGTGCGATTACTAAGAGAGGGGGCGGAACAGGGAGCACTGAAGCTTTCTTT. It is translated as CAITKRGGGTGSTEAFF. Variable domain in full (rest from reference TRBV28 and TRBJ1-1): DVKVTQSSRYLVKRTGEKVFLECVQDMDHENMFWYRQDPGLGLRLIYFSYDVKMKEKGDIPEGYSVSREKKERFSLILESASTNQTSMYLCAITKRGGGTGSTEAFFGQGTRLTVV.

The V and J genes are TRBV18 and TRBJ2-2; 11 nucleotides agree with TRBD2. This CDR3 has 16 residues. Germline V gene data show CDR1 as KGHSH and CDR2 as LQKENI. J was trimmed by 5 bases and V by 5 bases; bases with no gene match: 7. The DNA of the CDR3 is TGTGCCAGCTCAACACTAGCGGGAGTAAAGACCGGGGAGCTGTTTTTT. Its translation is CASSTLAGVKTGELFF.

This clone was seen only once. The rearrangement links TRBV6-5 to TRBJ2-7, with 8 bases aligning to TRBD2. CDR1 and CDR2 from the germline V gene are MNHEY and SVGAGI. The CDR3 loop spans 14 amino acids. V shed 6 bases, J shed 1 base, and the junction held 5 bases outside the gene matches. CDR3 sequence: CASSPGGRSYEQYF. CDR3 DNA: TGTGCCAGCAGCCCGGGGGGGCGATCCTACGAGCAGTACTTC.

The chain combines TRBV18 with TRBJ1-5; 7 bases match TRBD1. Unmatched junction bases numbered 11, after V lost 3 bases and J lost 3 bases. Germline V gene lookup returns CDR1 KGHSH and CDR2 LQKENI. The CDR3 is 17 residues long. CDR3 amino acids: CASSPSGTASYNQPQHF. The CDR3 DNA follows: TGTGCCAGCTCACCTTCCGGGACAGCCTCATACAATCAGCCCCAGCATTTT.

CDR3 nucleotides: TGTGCCAGCAGCCTCATGACTAGCACAGATACGCAGTATTTT. Amino acid sequence: CASSLMTSTDTQYF. The rearrangement joins TRBV9 to TRBJ2-3, with no clear D. The germline gives CDR1 SGDLS, CDR2 YYNGEE. V dropped 4 bases and J dropped 0 bases, with 9 bases sitting between them. The CDR3 length is 14 residues.

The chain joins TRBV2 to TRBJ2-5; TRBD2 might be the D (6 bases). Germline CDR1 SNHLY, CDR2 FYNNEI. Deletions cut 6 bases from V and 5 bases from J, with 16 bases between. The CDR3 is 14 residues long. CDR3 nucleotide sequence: TGTGCCAGCAGCGCACTAGGGGCGGGGGAGACCCAGTACTTC. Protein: CASSALGAGETQYF.

CDR3 nucleotide sequence: TGTGCCAGCACCCAGGGGGCCGATGAGCAGTTCTTC. Its translation: CASTQGADEQFF. The chain links TRBV5-4 to TRBJ2-1; 8 positions match TRBD1. Trimming removed 6 bases from V and 8 bases from J; junction bases left unmatched: 4. This CDR3 region has 12 residues. CDR1 and CDR2 (germline): SGHNT, YYREEE (reference sequence).